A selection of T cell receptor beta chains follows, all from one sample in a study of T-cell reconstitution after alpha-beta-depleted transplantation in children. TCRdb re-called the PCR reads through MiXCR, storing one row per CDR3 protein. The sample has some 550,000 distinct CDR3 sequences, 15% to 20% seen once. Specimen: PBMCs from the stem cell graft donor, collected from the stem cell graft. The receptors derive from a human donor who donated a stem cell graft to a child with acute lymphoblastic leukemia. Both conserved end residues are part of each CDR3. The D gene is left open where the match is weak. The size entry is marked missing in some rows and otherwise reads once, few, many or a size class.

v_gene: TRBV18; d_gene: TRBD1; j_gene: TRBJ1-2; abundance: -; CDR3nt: TGTGCCAGCTCACCAATTATGGGACAGGGTATCTCTTCGGATGGCTACACCTTC; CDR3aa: CASSPIMGQGISSDGYTF
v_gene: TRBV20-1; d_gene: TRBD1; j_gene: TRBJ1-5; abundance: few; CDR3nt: TGCAGTGCCGCGGGACAGGGAATGAGAAGCAATCAGCCCCAGCATTTT; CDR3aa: CSAAGQGMRSNQPQHF
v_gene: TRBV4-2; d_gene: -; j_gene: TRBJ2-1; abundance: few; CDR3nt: TGTGCCAGCAGCCAAGATGGAGGGGGGGGTTCCAATGAGCAGTTCTTC; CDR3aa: CASSQDGGGGSNEQFF
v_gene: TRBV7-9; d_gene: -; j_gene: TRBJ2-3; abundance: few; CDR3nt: TGTGCCAGCAGCGCTTTGACTAGCACAGATACGCAGTATTTT; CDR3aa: CASSALTSTDTQYF
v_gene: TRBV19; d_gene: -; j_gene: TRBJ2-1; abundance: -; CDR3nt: TGTGCCAGTAGAGCAGGGATCAATGAGCAGTTCTTC; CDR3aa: CASRAGINEQFF
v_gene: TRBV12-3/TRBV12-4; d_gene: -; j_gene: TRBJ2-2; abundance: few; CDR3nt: TGTGCCAGCAGTTTCTGGGGGAGGACCGGGGAGCTGTTTTTT; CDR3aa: CASSFWGRTGELFF
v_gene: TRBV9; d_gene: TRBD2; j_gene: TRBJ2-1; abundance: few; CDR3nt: TGTGCCAGCAGCACCCGGACTAGCGGGAATAGAAATGAGCAGTTCTTC; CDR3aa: CASSTRTSGNRNEQFF
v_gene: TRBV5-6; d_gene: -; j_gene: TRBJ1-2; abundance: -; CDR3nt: TGTGCCAGCAGCTTGTTTCAGGGTTCTGACTATGGCTACACCTTC; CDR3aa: CASSLFQGSDYGYTF
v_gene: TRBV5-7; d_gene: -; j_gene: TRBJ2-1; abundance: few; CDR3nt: TGTGCCAGCAGCTTGCCCGGAGGGAACTACAATGAGCAGTTCTTC; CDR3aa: CASSLPGGNYNEQFF
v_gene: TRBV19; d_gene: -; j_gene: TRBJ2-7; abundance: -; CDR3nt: TGTGCCAGTAGTATTGTGGGCAGCTCCTACGAGCAGTACTTC; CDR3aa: CASSIVGSSYEQYF
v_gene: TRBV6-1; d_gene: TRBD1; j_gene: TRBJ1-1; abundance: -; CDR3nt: TGTGCCAGCCGGGCAGGGGGTCGTGGCACTGAAGCTTTCTTT; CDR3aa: CASRAGGRGTEAFF
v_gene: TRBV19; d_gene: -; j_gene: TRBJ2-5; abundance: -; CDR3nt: TGTGCCAGTAGCCCTAGCGCCCGAGGGGAGACCCAGTACTTC; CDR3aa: CASSPSARGETQYF
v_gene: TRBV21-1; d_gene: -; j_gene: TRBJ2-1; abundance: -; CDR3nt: TGTGCCAGCAGCAAAGTTAGGGCGGGGCGCGATGAGCAGTTCTTC; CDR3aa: CASSKVRAGRDEQFF
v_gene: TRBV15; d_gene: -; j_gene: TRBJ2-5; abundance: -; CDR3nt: TGTGCCACCAGCAGAGCATATGGGGGAGAGACCCAGTACTTC; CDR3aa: CATSRAYGGETQYF
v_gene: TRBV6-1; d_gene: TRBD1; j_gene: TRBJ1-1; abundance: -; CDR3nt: TGTGCCAGCAGTCGCAACAGGGGGCCCACTGAAGCTTTCTTT; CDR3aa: CASSRNRGPTEAFF
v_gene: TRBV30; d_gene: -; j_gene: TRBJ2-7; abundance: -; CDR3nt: TGTGCCTGGAGTGTACGAGGGGCCCTCTACGAGCAGTACTTC; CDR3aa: CAWSVRGALYEQYF
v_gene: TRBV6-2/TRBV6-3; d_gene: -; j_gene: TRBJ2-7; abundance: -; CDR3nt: TGTGCCAGCACCAAGGGGATCTCCTCCTACGAGCAGTACTTC; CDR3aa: CASTKGISSYEQYF
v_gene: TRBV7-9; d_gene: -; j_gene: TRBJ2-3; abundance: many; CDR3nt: TGTGCCAGCAGCCCGCGGGTTACAGATACGCAGTATTTT; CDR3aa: CASSPRVTDTQYF
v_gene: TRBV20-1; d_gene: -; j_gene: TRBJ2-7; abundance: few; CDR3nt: TGCAGTGAGAGAGGTAACTTACACGAGCAGTACTTC; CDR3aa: CSERGNLHEQYF
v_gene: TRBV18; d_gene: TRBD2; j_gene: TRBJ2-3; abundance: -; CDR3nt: TGTGCCAGCTCACCCCGTAGCGGGTTTGATACGCAGTATTTT; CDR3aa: CASSPRSGFDTQYF
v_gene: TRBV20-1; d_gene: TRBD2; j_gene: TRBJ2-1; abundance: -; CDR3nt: TGCAGTGCTAAGCCCCTAATAGCGGGAGGGTCCTACAATGAGAAGTTCTTC; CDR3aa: CSAKPLIAGGSYNEKFF
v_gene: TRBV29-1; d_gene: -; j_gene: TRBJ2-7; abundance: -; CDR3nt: TGCAGCGTTGGGAACAGGACCCGGGGAGGCGAGCAGTACTTC; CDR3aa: CSVGNRTRGGEQYF
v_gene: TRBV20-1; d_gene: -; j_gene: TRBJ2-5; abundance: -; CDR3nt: TGCAGTGCTAGTGCCGGGCGGGAAAGTGAGACCCAGTACTTC; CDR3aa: CSASAGRESETQYF
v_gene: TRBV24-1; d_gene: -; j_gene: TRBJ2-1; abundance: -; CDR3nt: TGTGCCACCAGTGACCCCGAGTCCGAGGATGAGCAGTTCTTC; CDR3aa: CATSDPESEDEQFF
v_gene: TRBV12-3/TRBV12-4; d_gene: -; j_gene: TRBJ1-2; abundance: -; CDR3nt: TGTGCCAGCAGTTTTGGGGCAGGGAGCTTGGATGGCTACACCTTC; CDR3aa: CASSFGAGSLDGYTF
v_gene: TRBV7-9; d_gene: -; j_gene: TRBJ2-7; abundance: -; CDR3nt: TGTGCCAGCAGCTCGTCCCCGGCTCCGGGCGAGCAGTACTTC; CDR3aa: CASSSSPAPGEQYF
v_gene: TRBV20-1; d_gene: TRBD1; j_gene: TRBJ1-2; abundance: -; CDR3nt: TGCAGTCCTACGACAGGGACCTATGGCTACACCTTC; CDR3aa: CSPTTGTYGYTF
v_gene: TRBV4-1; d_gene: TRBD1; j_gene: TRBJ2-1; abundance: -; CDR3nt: TGCGCCAGCAGCCAAGGTTCTACGGACAGGGATGAGCAGTTCTTC; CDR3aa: CASSQGSTDRDEQFF
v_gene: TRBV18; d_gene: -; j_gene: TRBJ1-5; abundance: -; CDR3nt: TGTGCCAGCTCACCAAATACCGAGGGGCAGCCCCAGCATTTT; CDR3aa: CASSPNTEGQPQHF
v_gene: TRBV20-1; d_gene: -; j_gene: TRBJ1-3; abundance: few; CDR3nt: TGCAGTGCTCCCTCCTGGGACAACACCATATATTTT; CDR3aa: CSAPSWDNTIYF
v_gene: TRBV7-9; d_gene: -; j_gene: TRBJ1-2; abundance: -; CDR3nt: TGTGCCACCCAGGACGTGGGCTACACCTTC; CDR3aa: CATQDVGYTF
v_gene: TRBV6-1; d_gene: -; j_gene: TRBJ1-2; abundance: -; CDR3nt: TGTGCCAGCAGAGTCCAGGGTGTCCCCTATGGCTACACCTTC; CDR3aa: CASRVQGVPYGYTF
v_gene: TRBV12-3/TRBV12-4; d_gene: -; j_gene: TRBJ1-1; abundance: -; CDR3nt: TGTGCCACCACCTCCTGGACAGAGAACACTGAAGCTTTCTTT; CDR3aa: CATTSWTENTEAFF
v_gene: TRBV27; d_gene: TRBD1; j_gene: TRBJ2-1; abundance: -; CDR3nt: TGTGCCAGCAGTCCCCAGGGGGCGCAAGGCAATGAGCAGTTCTTC; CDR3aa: CASSPQGAQGNEQFF
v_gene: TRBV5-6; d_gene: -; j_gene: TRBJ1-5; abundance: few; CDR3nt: TGTGCCAGCAGCTTTGGTGGGGGGTTCAATCAGCCCCAGCATTTT; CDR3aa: CASSFGGGFNQPQHF
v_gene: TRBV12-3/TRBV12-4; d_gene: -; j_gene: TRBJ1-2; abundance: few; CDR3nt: TGTGCCAGCAGTTTGCTCTCTGGGGGATATGGCTACACCTTC; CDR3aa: CASSLLSGGYGYTF